A selection of T cell receptor beta chains follows, all from one sample in a study of cytomegalovirus exposure and HLA in healthy donors. TCRdb keeps only in-frame clones here, not all; method: immunoSEQ multiplex PCR. Counted here are fewer than 200,000 clones, roughly 87% occurring once; the ten biggest clones make up around 0.21%. Source material: PBMCs. Every receptor here comes from a girl under three years old in good health and CMV-seronegative. Both conserved end residues are part of each CDR3. The order of the fields is V gene, clone size, J gene, D gene, CDR3 protein, CDR3 DNA. The D gene is left open where the match is weak. Expanded clones are given a class, and other clones once, few, many or no size at all.

TRBV7-6	NA	TRBJ2-7	TRBD2	CASSLSGGRDEQYF	TGTGCCAGCAGCTTATCGGGGGGGCGGGACGAGCAGTACTTC
TRBV29-1	NA	TRBJ1-1	NA	CSVENQGLTEAFF	TGCAGCGTCGAGAACCAGGGTCTTACTGAAGCTTTCTTT
TRBV19	NA	TRBJ1-2	NA	CASSIERWAEYGYTF	TGTGCCAGTAGTATAGAACGATGGGCCGAATATGGCTACACCTTC
TRBV16	NA	TRBJ2-7	TRBD2	CASSHLTSGSSYEQYF	TGTGCCAGCAGCCACCTCACTAGCGGGTCCTCCTACGAGCAGTACTTC
TRBV6-5	NA	TRBJ1-2	TRBD1	CASSYSATGGRGGYTF	TGTGCCAGCAGTTACTCGGCAACAGGGGGGAGGGGTGGCTACACCTTC
TRBV21-1	NA	TRBJ2-2	NA	CASSRPDRPPGTGELFF	TGTGCCAGCAGCAGACCGGACAGGCCACCAGGTACCGGGGAGCTGTTTTTT
TRBV27	NA	TRBJ2-1	NA	CASSPLRVSIYNEQFF	TGTGCCAGCAGTCCCCTCAGGGTTTCAATCTACAATGAGCAGTTCTTC
TRBV28	NA	TRBJ1-2	NA	CASSLGRAYGYTF	TGTGCCAGCAGTTTAGGCAGGGCTTATGGCTACACCTTC
TRBV7-8	once	TRBJ1-2	TRBD1	CASSSDRVYYGYTF	TGTGCCAGTAGTTCCGACAGGGTTTACTATGGCTACACCTTC
TRBV30	NA	TRBJ2-7	TRBD1	CAWSVTGVSYEQYF	TGTGCCTGGAGTGTAACAGGGGTATCCTACGAGCAGTACTTC
TRBV27	NA	TRBJ1-2	NA	CASSLSTVGVGNYGYTF	TGTGCCAGCAGTTTATCGACGGTAGGGGTTGGGAACTATGGCTACACCTTC
TRBV29-1	NA	TRBJ2-2	TRBD2	CSVVVGTSGIGGELFF	TGCAGCGTTGTTGTAGGTACTAGCGGGATTGGCGGGGAGCTGTTTTTT
TRBV4-2	NA	TRBJ2-1	TRBD2	CASSPQGGGRAGKWDEQFF	TGTGCCAGCAGCCCCCAGGGGGGCGGGAGGGCCGGAAAGTGGGATGAGCAGTTCTTC
TRBV5-1	once	TRBJ1-1	NA	CASSLAALERPEAFF	TGCGCCAGCAGCTTGGCCGCACTCGAGAGGCCTGAAGCTTTCTTT
TRBV29-1	NA	TRBJ1-2	TRBD1	CSVARDRGIYGYTF	TGCAGCGTTGCGAGGGACAGGGGAATTTATGGCTACACCTTC
TRBV7-9	few	TRBJ2-7	NA	CASSFDREDEQYF	TGTGCCAGCAGCTTCGACAGGGAGGACGAGCAGTACTTC
TRBV9	NA	TRBJ2-1	NA	CASSRGGSSYNEQFF	TGTGCCAGCAGCAGGGGAGGAAGCTCCTACAATGAGCAGTTCTTC
TRBV9	NA	TRBJ1-5	NA	CASSLGQSLNQPQHF	TGTGCCAGCTCCCTGGGGCAGTCGTTAAATCAGCCCCAGCATTTT
TRBV6-5	NA	TRBJ2-5	NA	CASSYSIADQETQYF	TGTGCCAGCAGTTACTCTATAGCAGACCAAGAGACCCAGTACTTC
TRBV19	once	TRBJ1-2	NA	CASSIVARAAWGYTF	TGTGCCAGTAGTATAGTAGCCAGGGCGGCCTGGGGCTACACCTTC
TRBV4-2	NA	TRBJ2-7	TRBD2	CASSQELAGVYEQYF	TGTGCCAGCAGCCAAGAGCTAGCGGGGGTTTACGAGCAGTACTTC
TRBV4-1	NA	TRBJ2-5	TRBD1	CASSQVARDRGTQYF	TGCGCCAGCAGCCAAGTTGCAAGGGACAGGGGGACCCAGTACTTC
TRBV25-1	NA	TRBJ1-6	TRBD1	CASSEFPSRGHLHF	TGTGCCAGCAGTGAATTTCCTTCCAGGGGGCACCTCCACTTT